This T cell receptor beta chain was captured in a study of OX40 agonist ivuxolimab in advanced cancers. The CDR3 is 15 residues long. Germline CDR1 reads MGHRA; CDR2 reads YSYEKL. Between the trimmed V and J ends, which lost 4 bases and 4 bases, there was a span of 13 bases. The repertoire was sequenced with immunoSEQ multiplex PCR; TCRdb's copy has only in-frame clones and lacks some. The table lists some 70,000 clones, 85% to 90% of them singletons. The sequencing used CD4+ or CD8+ T cells sorted from blood, collected in a trial of the OX40 agonist ivuxolimab. This sequence was found in an adult with an advanced solid tumor such as melanoma, head and neck, liver or kidney cancer. The chain recombines TRBV4-1 with TRBJ2-2, with D hard to call. The CDR3 loop reads CASSPGTLRTGELFF. The CDR3 DNA reads as TGCGCCAGCAGCCCAGGTACCCTGCGCACCGGGGAGCTGTTTTTT.